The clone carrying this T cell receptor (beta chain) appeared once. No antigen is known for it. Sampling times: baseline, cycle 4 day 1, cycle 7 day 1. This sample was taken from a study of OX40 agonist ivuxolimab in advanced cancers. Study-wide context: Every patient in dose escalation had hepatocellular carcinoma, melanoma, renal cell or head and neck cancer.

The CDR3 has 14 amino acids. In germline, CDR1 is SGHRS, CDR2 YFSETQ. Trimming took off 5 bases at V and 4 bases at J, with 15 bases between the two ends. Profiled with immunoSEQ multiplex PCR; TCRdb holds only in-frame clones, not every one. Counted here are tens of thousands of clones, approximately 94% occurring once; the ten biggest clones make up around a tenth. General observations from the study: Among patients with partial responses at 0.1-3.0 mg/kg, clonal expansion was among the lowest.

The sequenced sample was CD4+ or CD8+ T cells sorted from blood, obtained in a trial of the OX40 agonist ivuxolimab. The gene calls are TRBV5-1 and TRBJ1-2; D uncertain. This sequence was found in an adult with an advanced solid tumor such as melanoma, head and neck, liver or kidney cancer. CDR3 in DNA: TGCGCCAGCAGGGAATCGGCAGTTTTCTATGGCTACACCTTC. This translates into CASRESAVFYGYTF.